These T cell receptor beta chains were read from a single sample in a study of shared clonotypes between healthy human individuals. The assay was immunoSEQ multiplex PCR, and TCRdb's table has in-frame clones only and misses some. The sample shows about 2.3 million clones, around 93% of them seen only once. The specimen was naive CD4+ T cells from PBMCs. These receptors all come from a man between 18 and 35 years old in good health. Some clones in this sample may be carry-over from other donors' samples. Both conserved end residues are part of each CDR3. D genes are given only for firm matches. A clone size is listed for some rows: how often the clone was seen (once, few, many), or a class if it is expanded.

.,TRBJ2-4,TRBV7-9,.,TGTGCCAGCAGCCGGGACCCAATCAGCATTCAGTACTTC,CASSRDPISIQYF
.,TRBJ2-3,TRBV18,.,TGTGCCAGCTCAAGAACTAGCACAGATACGCAGTATTTT,CASSRTSTDTQYF
.,TRBJ1-1,TRBV2,.,TGTGCCAGCAGTGCTAAACAGGGCGTGGGCACTGAAGCTTTCTTT,CASSAKQGVGTEAFF
TRBD1,TRBJ1-4,TRBV18,.,TGTGCCAGCTCACCTGAGACAGGGGGGCGCAATGAAAAACTGTTTTTT,CASSPETGGRNEKLFF
.,TRBJ1-1,TRBV7-2,.,TGTGCCAGCAGCTTACAGGGACCATGGATGAACACTGAAGCTTTCTTT,CASSLQGPWMNTEAFF
.,TRBJ2-1,TRBV5-1,once,TGCGCCAGCAGCGAGGGAGTTTCCTACAATGAGCAGTTCTTC,CASSEGVSYNEQFF
.,TRBJ1-1,TRBV28,.,TGTGCCAGCAGTGGGAACTCGTGGGGTGCTTTCTTT,CASSGNSWGAFF
TRBD1,TRBJ2-7,TRBV12-5,.,TGTGCTAGTGGACCCGGGACAGGTCTCTACGAGCAGTACTTC,CASGPGTGLYEQYF
.,TRBJ1-5,TRBV28,.,TGTGCCAGCAGTTTAACGGCAGGGGTGGGTCAGCCCCAGCATTTT,CASSLTAGVGQPQHF
TRBD1,TRBJ2-3,TRBV4-3,.,TGCGCCAGCAGCCAAGATCTTGGGACAGGGGGCACAGATACGCAGTATTTT,CASSQDLGTGGTDTQYF
TRBD2,TRBJ2-1,TRBV7-2,.,TGTGCCAGCAGCCTTACTAGCGGACCTTACAATGAGCAGTTCTTC,CASSLTSGPYNEQFF
.,TRBJ2-7,TRBV6-5,.,TGTGCCAGCAGTTACCGGCAGGGGAGGACCTACGAGCAGTACTTC,CASSYRQGRTYEQYF
TRBD1,TRBJ1-1,TRBV18,.,TGTGCCAGCGCCACGGGGACAGGGGGCACTGAAGCTTTCTTT,CASATGTGGTEAFF
.,TRBJ2-7,TRBV4-2,.,TGTGCCAGCAGCGGTCGGATGGGGGCAACGGGGGAGCAGTACTTC,CASSGRMGATGEQYF
TRBD1,TRBJ2-3,TRBV10-1,.,TGCGCCAGCAGTAAAGGACAGGGCACAGATACGCAGTATTTT,CASSKGQGTDTQYF
TRBD2,TRBJ2-5,TRBV7-9,.,TGTGCCAGCAGCTACGGACTAGCGGGTCACGAGACCCAGTACTTC,CASSYGLAGHETQYF
.,TRBJ2-7,TRBV28,.,TGTGCCAGCAGTTTAGGGGCCTACGAGCAGTACTTC,CASSLGAYEQYF
.,TRBJ1-5,TRBV18,.,TGTGCCAGCTCACTGTACCGGGACAGCAATCAGCCCCAGCATTTT,CASSLYRDSNQPQHF
.,TRBJ2-5,TRBV2,.,TGTGCCAGCATGCTTGACAGAAGCCCAGAGACCCAGTACTTC,CASMLDRSPETQYF
TRBD2,TRBJ2-5,TRBV5-1,.,TGCGCCAGCAGCTCACTAGCGGGAGCCCCCGTTCCTAACCAAGAGACCCAGTACTTC,CASSSLAGAPVPNQETQYF
.,TRBJ2-5,TRBV18,.,TGTGCCAGCTCACCTCTGTACCAAGAGACCCAGTACTTC,CASSPLYQETQYF
TRBD2,TRBJ2-1,TRBV30,once,TGTGCCTGGGGGGCTAGCGGGAGGTCCTACAATGAGCAGTTCTTC,CAWGASGRSYNEQFF
TRBD1,TRBJ1-2,TRBV5-1,.,TGCGCCAGCAGCAAAGGGGGCGCGGACTATGGCTACACCTTC,CASSKGGADYGYTF
.,TRBJ1-5,TRBV5-1,once,TGCGCCAGCAGCTTTACGGGGAATCAACCCCAGCATTTT,CASSFTGNQPQHF